This T cell receptor (beta chain) was documented in a study of blood T cell repertoires in COVID-19. As for the study in general: Italy, Spain and the United States were the sources of the convalescent and acute COVID-19 samples. T cells, B-cell-depleted T cells, or PBMCs supplied cDNA or gDNA.

Authors' data handling: For nucleated cells, counts were estimated from reference gene primer amplification. Repertoires were generated with immunoSEQ multiplex PCR, while TCRdb's copy carries only in-frame clones and drops some. V and J calls and clone size are given by that table; D and trimming were obtained from the DNA. The data show approximately 460,000 clones, with about 88% seen just once and around 0.95% held by the top ten. This TCR came from a man aged 18 to 30 with COVID-19, enrolled during active disease. The sequencing sample was made of peripheral blood.

In nucleotides, the CDR3 is TGTGCCACCAGTGATCTTGTTAGAGGTGGCATTTATGAGCAGTTCTTC. As protein: CATSDLVRGGIYEQFF. The rearrangement uses TRBV24-1 and TRBJ2-1, with unresolved D. Germline-derived CDR1 and CDR2 are KGHDR and SFDVKD. V lost 3 bases and J 8 bases, leaving 19 bases between the germline ends. The CDR3 contains 16 residues.